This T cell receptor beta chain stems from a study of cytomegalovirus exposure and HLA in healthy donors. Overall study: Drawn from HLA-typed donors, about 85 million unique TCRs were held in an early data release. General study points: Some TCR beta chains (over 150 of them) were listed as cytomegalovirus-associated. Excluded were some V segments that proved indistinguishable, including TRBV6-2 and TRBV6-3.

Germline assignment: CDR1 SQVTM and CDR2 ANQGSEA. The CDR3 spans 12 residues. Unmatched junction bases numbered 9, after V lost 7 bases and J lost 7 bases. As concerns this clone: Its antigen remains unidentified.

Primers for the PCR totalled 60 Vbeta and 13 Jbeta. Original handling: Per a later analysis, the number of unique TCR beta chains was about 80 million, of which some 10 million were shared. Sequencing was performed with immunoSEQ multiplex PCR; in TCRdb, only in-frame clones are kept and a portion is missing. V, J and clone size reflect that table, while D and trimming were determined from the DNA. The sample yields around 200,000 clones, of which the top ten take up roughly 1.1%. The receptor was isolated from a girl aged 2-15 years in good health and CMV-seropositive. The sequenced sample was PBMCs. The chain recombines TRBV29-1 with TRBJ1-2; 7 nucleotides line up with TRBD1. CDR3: CSEGAGGFGYTF. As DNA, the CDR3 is TGCAGCGAAGGGGCAGGGGGGTTTGGCTACACCTTC. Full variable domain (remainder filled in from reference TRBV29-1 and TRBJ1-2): SAVISQKPSRDICQRGTSLTIQCQVDSQVTMMFWYRQQPGQSLTLIATANQGSEATYESGFVIDKFPISRPNLTFSTLTVSNMSPEDSSIYLCSEGAGGFGYTFGSGTRLTVV.